These 23 T cell receptor beta chains were sequenced from one sample in a study of T cells after yellow fever vaccination. In TCRdb, the 5' RACE reads were re-called with MiXCR into one record per CDR3 protein. The sample yields 600,000 to 750,000 distinct CDR3 sequences, roughly an eighth seen once. Sequencing used PBMCs, obtained on the day of the yellow fever booster vaccination. These receptors all come from a man aged 25 to 40 who received the YFV17D yellow fever vaccine.

V gene TRBV7-9 combines with J gene TRBJ2-7, with D unresolved. From germline, CDR1 is SEHNR and CDR2 FQNEAQ (reference sequence). V lost 1 base to trimming and J lost 2 bases, with 15 bases between them. This CDR3 contains 16 residues. In nucleotides, the CDR3 is TGTGCCAGCAGCTTAGAAGCTGGACGTGGGGCCTACGAGCAGTACTTC. Residues: CASSLEAGRGAYEQYF. The full variable domain, rest sourced from reference TRBV7-9 and TRBJ2-7, is DTGVSQNPRHKITKRGQNVTFRCDPISEHNRLYWYRQTLGQGPEFLTYFQNEAQLEKSRLLSDRFSAERPKGSFSTLEIQRTEQGDSAMYLCASSLEAGRGAYEQYFGPGTRLTVT.

The V and J genes are TRBV5-1 and TRBJ1-2, with D tentatively TRBD1 (6 bases). The germline V and J ends were trimmed by 0 bases and 7 bases, with 13 bases remaining between them. Germline values: CDR1 SGHRS, CDR2 YFSETQ. The CDR3 consists of 14 residues. The CDR3 loop is CASSLAAGAPGYTF. CDR3 sequence (DNA): TGCGCCAGCAGCTTGGCCGCAGGGGCGCCTGGCTACACCTTC.

The rearrangement uses TRBV6-1 and TRBJ1-3; 7 bases map to TRBD1. J gave up 0 bases and V 5 bases, and 4 bases lay outside the gene matches. This CDR3 region has 15 residues. Germline CDR1 MNHNS, CDR2 SASEGT. CDR3 coding DNA: TGTGCCAGCAGTCGACAGGGTTCCTCTGGAAACACCATATATTTT. This gives the protein CASSRQGSSGNTIYF.

This chain uses TRBV18 with TRBJ2-1; TRBD1 matches 8 bases. V lost 3 bases and J lost 2; bases outside the gene matches: 9. The CDR3 contains 17 residues. CDR1 is KGHSH, CDR2 LQKENI, per germline. The CDR3 region has the DNA TGTGCCAGCTCACCCGGGGCTAGGACAGGGCCCTACAATGAGCAGTTCTTC. Encoded protein: CASSPGARTGPYNEQFF.

The rearrangement uses TRBV5-4 and TRBJ2-5; D possibly corresponds to TRBD2 (5 bases). Trimming removed 4 bases at V and 5 bases at J, with 15 bases between. The V gene's germline CDR1 is SGHNT and CDR2 YYREEE (reference sequence). This CDR3 spans 14 amino acids. The CDR3 sequence is CASSPRVEGETQYF. Here the CDR3 DNA reads TGTGCCAGCAGCCCTCGGGTTGAGGGTGAGACCCAGTACTTC.

This clonotype was picked up a small number of times. CDR3 region: CASSAGTSGNLPNTGELFF. Written as DNA, the CDR3 is TGTGCCAGCAGCGCCGGGACTAGCGGGAACCTACCGAACACCGGGGAGCTGTTTTTT. J is TRBJ2-2 and V is TRBV4-2; 13 bases agree with TRBD2. Germline V gene data show CDR1 as LGHNA and CDR2 as YNFKEQ. Germline trimming cut 5 bases from V and 0 bases from J; bases unmatched to any gene: 9. CDR3 size: 19 residues.

This clonotype was observed a handful of times. The chain couples TRBV10-3 to TRBJ2-2; tentatively, D is TRBD2 (5 bases). Germline CDR1 reads ENHRY; CDR2 reads SYGVKD. This CDR3 contains 16 residues. The V gene lost 5 bases and the J gene lost 0 bases, with 13 bases spanning the gap. As DNA, the CDR3 is TGTGCCATCAGTCCGCGGGCAGATACGAACACCGGGGAGCTGTTTTTT. This encodes CAISPRADTNTGELFF.

The sample holds a few counts of this clonotype. The rearrangement uses TRBV29-1 and TRBJ2-5; D is perhaps TRBD1 or TRBD2 (6 bases each). Germline V lookup: CDR1 SQVTM, CDR2 ANQGSEA. The CDR3 sequence is 12 residues long. The ends were cut back, 6 bases at V and 5 bases at J, with 13 bases in the middle. The CDR3 protein is CSVVTGRETQYF. The DNA for the CDR3 is TGCAGCGTGGTAACAGGGAGGGAGACCCAGTACTTC.

This clonotype appeared a few times. V and J are TRBV20-1 and TRBJ2-7; D possibly corresponds to TRBD2 (5 bases). Trimming removed 5 bases at V and 6 bases at J, with 17 bases between. This CDR3 comprises 13 residues. CDR1 and CDR2 (germline): DFQATT, SNEGSKA (reference sequence). CDR3 amino acids: CSAQSPLEGEQYF. The CDR3 DNA is TGCAGTGCTCAATCCCCTTTAGAGGGCGAGCAGTACTTC.

J is TRBJ2-7 and V is TRBV14, with no clear D. Trimming took 2 bases from V and 2 from J, leaving 4 bases between them. Germline lookup yields CDR1 SGHDN and CDR2 FVKESK. The length of the CDR3 is 12 residues. CDR3 sequence: CASSQLAYEQYF. As DNA, the CDR3 is TGTGCCAGCAGCCAACTCGCCTACGAGCAGTACTTC.

V is TRBV5-1 and J is TRBJ1-1; D may be TRBD1 (6 bases). The germline gives CDR1 SGHRS, CDR2 YFSETQ. V lost 3 bases, J lost 6 bases, and 18 bases lay in between. This CDR3 is 15 amino acids long. The CDR3 DNA is TGCGCCAGCAGCTCTTATTACAGGGAGCGGGCTGAAGCTTTCTTT. Translation: CASSSYYRERAEAFF. The full variable domain, completed using reference TRBV5-1 and TRBJ1-1, is KAGVTQTPRYLIKTRGQQVTLSCSPISGHRSVSWYQQTPGQGLQFLFEYFSETQRNKGNFPGRFSGRQFSNSRSEMNVSTLELGDSALYLCASSSYYRERAEAFFGQGTRLTVV.

V and J are TRBV4-2 and TRBJ2-2; unclear D gene. The CDR3 is 14 amino acids. V was clipped by 4 bases and J by 6 bases, with 12 bases between them. Germline CDR1 LGHNA, CDR2 YNFKEQ. CDR3 sequence: CASSPQHTSGELFF. The CDR3 bases are TGTGCCAGCAGCCCTCAGCATACCTCCGGGGAGCTGTTTTTT.

This clonotype was seen a handful of times. The gene calls are TRBV20-1 and TRBJ2-2, with D maybe TRBD1 (5 bases). Trimming cost V 8 bases and J 0 bases, with 19 bases left between them. CDR1 and CDR2 from the germline V gene are DFQATT and SNEGSKA (reference sequence). CDR3 length: 16 amino acids. For the CDR3, the DNA is TGCAGTCTCGTACCCCTCAGGGTCTCGAACACCGGGGAGCTGTTTTTT. Translating it yields CSLVPLRVSNTGELFF.

The chain links TRBV20-1 to TRBJ2-7, with a tentative D call TRBD2 (6 bases). The V end was cut by 4 bases, the J end by 7 bases, with 17 bases between. In germline, CDR1 is DFQATT, CDR2 SNEGSKA (reference sequence). The CDR3 runs to 13 residues. CDR3 nucleotides: TGCAGTGCTATATTAGCGGCCCCGGGGGAGCAGTACTTC. Protein product: CSAILAAPGEQYF.

This clonotype was seen more than once but under ten times. The chain has TRBV7-2 and TRBJ1-2; D possibly corresponds to TRBD1 (5 bases). Germline CDR1 is SGHTA and CDR2 is FQGNSA. V lost 5 bases and J lost 8, with 9 bases in between. This CDR3 contains 11 residues. The CDR3 DNA follows: TGTGCCAGCAGCCCAGGGAGGGGCTACACCTTC. Translated: CASSPGRGYTF.

This clonotype was seen more than once but under ten times. The chain employs TRBV15 and TRBJ1-1; D gene uncertain. Trimming shortened V by 5 bases and J by 7 bases, and 11 bases separated the two germline ends. The germline CDR1 and CDR2 sequences are LNHNV and YYDKDF (reference sequence). This CDR3 region has 12 residues. CDR3 DNA sequence: TGTGCCACCAGCGGAAACGGGGTTGAAGCTTTCTTT. It is translated as CATSGNGVEAFF.

The CDR3 spells CASSLGPENTQYF. CDR3 coding DNA: TGCGCCAGCAGCTTAGGACCGGAGAATACGCAGTATTTT. The genes are TRBV5-1 and TRBJ2-3, with D hard to call. The CDR3 has 13 amino acids. Germline CDR1 is SGHRS and CDR2 is YFSETQ. Trimming removed 2 bases from V and 7 bases from J, with 11 bases in between. Using reference TRBV5-1 and TRBJ2-3 for the parts outside the CDR3, the full variable domain is KAGVTQTPRYLIKTRGQQVTLSCSPISGHRSVSWYQQTPGQGLQFLFEYFSETQRNKGNFPGRFSGRQFSNSRSEMNVSTLELGDSALYLCASSLGPENTQYFGPGTRLTVL.

This clonotype has a handful of counts. The chain employs TRBV3-1 and TRBJ2-7; 10 nucleotides match TRBD2. CDR3 size: 16 residues. Trimming at V came to 3 bases and at J to 6 bases, leaving 11 bases not matched to a gene. Germline V gene lookup returns CDR1 LGHDT and CDR2 YNNKEL (reference sequence). CDR3 coding DNA: TGTGCCAGCAGCCACAGCGGTAGCGGGAGGCCGGGCGAGCAGTACTTC. Amino acid sequence: CASSHSGSGRPGEQYF.

The chain couples TRBV4-3 to TRBJ2-2, with 16 nucleotides matching TRBD2. Germline V CDR1 and CDR2: LGHNA, YSLEER. The CDR3 loop spans 17 amino acids. V shed 3 bases, J shed 7 bases, and the junction held 5 bases outside the gene matches. The CDR3 DNA is TGCGCCAGCAGCCAGGGACTAGCGGGAGGGCAGGTCGGGGAGCTGTTTTTT. Its protein product is CASSQGLAGGQVGELFF.

J is TRBJ1-4 and V is TRBV5-1, with 7 bases that match TRBD1. The CDR3 has 14 residues. Unmatched junction bases numbered 5, after V lost 4 bases and J lost 5 bases. Germline V gene sequence: CDR1 SGHRS, CDR2 YFSETQ. The CDR3 coding sequence is TGCGCCAGCAGCCCCAGGGACAGCAATGAAAAACTGTTTTTT. This sequence encodes CASSPRDSNEKLFF.

This clonotype was seen more than once but under ten times. The rearrangement joins TRBV29-1 to TRBJ2-1; 7 nucleotides agree with TRBD2. Germline-derived CDR1 and CDR2 are SQVTM and ANQGSEA. The length of the CDR3 is 20 residues. Trimming at V came to 4 bases and at J to 0 bases, leaving 21 bases not matched to a gene. In DNA form, the CDR3 reads TGCAGCGTTGTATCTAGCGGAACCACAACGGGCGGGGGCTCCTACAATGAGCAGTTCTTC. This gives the protein CSVVSSGTTTGGGSYNEQFF.

The chain carries TRBV3-1 and TRBJ2-5; D remains ambiguous. The CDR3 runs 11 residues. The germline V and J ends were trimmed by 1 base and 13 bases, with 10 bases remaining between them. Germline V gene sequence: CDR1 LGHDT, CDR2 YNNKEL (reference sequence). CDR3 region: CASSQVGTRYF. Written as DNA, the CDR3 is TGTGCCAGCAGCCAAGTTGGCACACGGTACTTC.

This clonotype was seen repeatedly, ten times or more. The chain recombines TRBV18 with TRBJ2-7, with 8 positions matching TRBD2. Losses at the gene ends were 3 bases for V and 3 bases for J; bases not matched to a gene: 7. Germline V gene lookup returns CDR1 KGHSH and CDR2 LQKENI. This CDR3 is built from 15 residues. The CDR3 DNA sequence: TGTGCCAGCTCACCGGAAGCGGGAGAGAACTACGAGCAGTACTTC. It codes for CASSPEAGENYEQYF.